This entry features one T cell receptor beta chain sequence. The V gene's germline CDR1 is SQVTM and CDR2 ANQGSEA. CDR3 length equals 13 residues. The V and J ends lost 5 bases and 1 base respectively, with 11 bases between them. Repertoires were generated with immunoSEQ multiplex PCR, while TCRdb's copy carries only in-frame clones and drops some. The profile shows over 75,000 clones, approximately 94% of them singletons. This specimen comes from a study of OX40 agonist ivuxolimab in advanced cancers. Across the study: Age averaged around 59 years (range about 20 to 80), and around 78% were male.

The source is an adult with an advanced solid tumor such as melanoma, head and neck, liver or kidney cancer. The V and J genes are TRBV29-1 and TRBJ1-1; D is undetermined. The sample consisted of CD4+ or CD8+ T cells sorted from blood, taken in a trial of the OX40 agonist ivuxolimab. CDR3 sequence (DNA): TGCAGCGTTTCTCAACCGAGGAACACTGAAGCTTTCTTT. It encodes CSVSQPRNTEAFF.